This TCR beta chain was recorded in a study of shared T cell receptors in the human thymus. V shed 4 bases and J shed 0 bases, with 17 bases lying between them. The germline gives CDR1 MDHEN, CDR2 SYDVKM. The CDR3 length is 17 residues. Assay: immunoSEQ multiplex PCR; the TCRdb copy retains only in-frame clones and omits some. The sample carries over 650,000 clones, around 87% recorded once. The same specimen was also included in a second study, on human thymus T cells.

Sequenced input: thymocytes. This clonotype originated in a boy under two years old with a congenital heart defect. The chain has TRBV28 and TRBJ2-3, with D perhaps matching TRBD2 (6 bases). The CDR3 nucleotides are TGTGCCAGCAGTTGGGGTAGGGCGGGACCCAGCACAGATACGCAGTATTTT. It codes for CASSWGRAGPSTDTQYF.